This TCR beta chain originates from a study of blood T cell repertoires in COVID-19. Study as a whole: Spain, Italy and the United States supplied samples that represented acute and convalescent COVID-19. The analysed material was cDNA or gDNA that came from T cells, B-cell-depleted T cells, or PBMCs.

The V end was cut by 1 base, the J end by 6 bases, with 8 bases between. Germline V gene lookup returns CDR1 SGHKS and CDR2 YYEKEE (reference sequence). CDR3 length: 13 residues. Original data processing: Counts of nucleated cells, estimated from reference gene primer amplification, were obtained. Repertoires were generated with immunoSEQ multiplex PCR, while TCRdb's copy carries only in-frame clones and drops some. From that table come the V and J calls and clone size; the DNA was used to work out D and trimming. This table has approximately 200,000 clones, roughly 80% appearing once. V gene TRBV5-5 combines with J gene TRBJ2-4; perhaps TRBD1 as D (6 bases). The sequence derives from a human donor in a cohort sampled during active COVID-19. Sequencing was done on a sample of peripheral blood. The CDR3 DNA reads as TGTGCCAGCAGCTTGAAAGGGGGAAACATTCAGTACTTC. Protein sequence: CASSLKGGNIQYF.